This entry lists 14 T cell receptor beta chains sequenced from one sample in a study of shared clonotypes between healthy human individuals. Assay: immunoSEQ multiplex PCR; the TCRdb copy retains only in-frame clones and omits some. The sample gives roughly 2,000,000 clones, roughly 95% of which show up once; about 1.7% is in the top ten. Positively selected for CCR7, the CD45RO-negative cells used as naive CD8 cells excluded terminally differentiated effector memory CD45RA+ cells. Sequencing input: naive CD8+ T cells from PBMCs. These receptors all stem from a young man in good health. Some clones in this sample may be carry-over from other donors' samples.

The J gene is TRBJ1-1, the V gene TRBV27, with D unresolved. CDR1 is MNHEY, CDR2 SMNVEV, per germline (reference sequence). CDR3 length: 15 residues. V was clipped by 10 bases and J by 1 base, with 19 bases between them. The CDR3 region is CATQIVASTNTEAFF. CDR3 DNA sequence: TGTGCCACCCAAATAGTCGCGTCCACGAACACTGAAGCTTTCTTT.

V and J are TRBV27 and TRBJ2-7, with D possibly matching TRBD2 (5 bases). The V end lost 8 bases, the J end lost 4 bases, and 15 bases lay between the germline ends. Germline values: CDR1 MNHEY, CDR2 SMNVEV (reference sequence). This CDR3 region has 13 residues. CDR3 nucleotides: TGTGCCAGCTCTGAGGGATTGCGATACGAGCAGTACTTC. Translation gives CASSEGLRYEQYF.

This clone showed up just a few times. The chain couples TRBV27 to TRBJ1-5, with D hard to call. The CDR3 runs 14 residues. From germline, CDR1 is MNHEY and CDR2 SMNVEV (reference sequence). V shed 1 base and J shed 4 bases, with 8 bases lying between them. This CDR3 reads CASSLLTGNQPQHF. The CDR3 nucleotides read TGTGCCAGCAGTTTATTGACTGGGAATCAGCCCCAGCATTTT.

This clone was counted only a few times. This chain connects TRBV7-9 to TRBJ1-5, with D maybe TRBD1 (6 bases). CDR3 length: 15 amino acids. Trimming stripped 1 base from V and 5 bases from J, with 12 bases between. Germline CDR1 reads SEHNR; CDR2 reads FQNEAQ (reference sequence). CDR3 bases: TGTGCCAGCAGCTTAGATGGACAGAACCATCAGCCCCAGCATTTT. It is translated as CASSLDGQNHQPQHF.

The rearrangement joins TRBV28 to TRBJ1-1; D gene ambiguous. The CDR3 is 15 amino acids. Germline V gene sequence: CDR1 MDHEN, CDR2 SYDVKM. The germline V and J ends were trimmed by 2 bases and 2 bases, with 12 bases remaining between them. The CDR3 region is CASSLGQEINTEAFF. The CDR3 DNA is TGTGCCAGCAGTTTAGGGCAGGAGATTAACACTGAAGCTTTCTTT. Together with reference TRBV28 and TRBJ1-1, the CDR3 gives the full variable domain: DVKVTQSSRYLVKRTGEKVFLECVQDMDHENMFWYRQDPGLGLRLIYFSYDVKMKEKGDIPEGYSVSREKKERFSLILESASTNQTSMYLCASSLGQEINTEAFFGQGTRLTVV.

This clone was recorded a few times. V and J are TRBV16 and TRBJ1-5; no reliable D call. V was trimmed by 0 bases and J by 2 bases, leaving 11 bases between them. Per germline, CDR1 KGHSY and CDR2 FQNENV. The CDR3 totals 16 residues. The CDR3 nucleotides read TGTGCCAGCAGCCAATCTCCGAGAGGCGGCAATCAGCCCCAGCATTTT. Translation gives CASSQSPRGGNQPQHF.

This clone appeared once. The chain uses TRBV28 and TRBJ2-5; possible D gene TRBD1, 5 bases. Germline V lookup: CDR1 MDHEN, CDR2 SYDVKM. The CDR3 has 13 residues. With 6 bases removed from V and 5 bases from J, the gap between germline ends came to 13 bases. CDR3 nucleotides: TGTGCCAGCAGCTCCCAGGGTCCGGAGACCCAGTACTTC. This gives the protein CASSSQGPETQYF.

This chain uses TRBV27 with TRBJ2-4; D uncertain. CDR1 is MNHEY and CDR2 is SMNVEV in the germline V gene (reference sequence). Trimming left V 6 bases short and J 7 bases short, with 19 bases between. The CDR3 consists of 15 residues. CDR3 coding DNA: TGTGCCAGCAGCCCTTGGTTGGCTCAACCCAACATTCAGTACTTC. Protein: CASSPWLAQPNIQYF.

The chain combines TRBV5-8 with TRBJ2-7, with TRBD2 matching 8 bases. V lost 0 bases and J lost 1; bases outside the gene matches: 3. The CDR3 has 15 amino acids. Germline values: CDR1 SGHTS, CDR2 YDEGEE. The CDR3 sequence: CASSLEAGDSYEQYF. For the CDR3, the DNA is TGTGCCAGCAGCTTGGAAGCGGGGGATTCCTACGAGCAGTACTTC.

This chain links TRBV6-1 with TRBJ2-7; D unclear. Germline CDR1 is MNHNS and CDR2 is SASEGT. CDR3 length: 15 residues. Trimming cost V 4 bases and J 2 bases, with 15 bases left between them. CDR3 region: CASSASRQEPYEQYF. The CDR3, as DNA: TGTGCCAGCAGTGCTTCAAGGCAGGAGCCCTACGAGCAGTACTTC.

The chain couples TRBV27 to TRBJ2-1, with D uncertain. The CDR3 consists of 11 residues. The germline V gene has CDR1 MNHEY and CDR2 SMNVEV (reference sequence). Trimming removed 4 bases from V and 8 bases from J, with 6 bases in between. The CDR3 region is CASSYNHEQFF. In DNA form, the CDR3 reads TGTGCCAGCAGTTACAATCATGAGCAGTTCTTC.

The V and J genes are TRBV28 and TRBJ2-2; 8 bases align to TRBD2. This CDR3 is 14 amino acids long. The ends lost 4 bases at V and 6 bases at J; junction bases unmatched: 4. In germline, CDR1 is MDHEN, CDR2 SYDVKM. The CDR3 sequence: CASSSGLVAGELFF. CDR3 nucleotides: TGTGCCAGCAGTTCGGGACTAGTGGCCGGGGAGCTGTTTTTT.

The chain employs TRBV28 and TRBJ2-3; 9 bases match TRBD1. The CDR3 is 15 amino acids. Germline-derived CDR1 and CDR2 are MDHEN and SYDVKM. V was pared by 6 bases and J by 2 bases, with 6 bases of the junction left unmatched. The CDR3 bases are TGTGCCAGCAGCCCGGGACAGGGTAACACAGATACGCAGTATTTT. The encoded protein is CASSPGQGNTDTQYF.

With regard to this clone: Other DNA sequences in the sample encode the same CDR3. The rearrangement links TRBV9 to TRBJ2-7, with 8 bases lining up with TRBD1. Germline V gives CDR1 SGDLS, CDR2 YYNGEE. Germline trimming cut 4 bases from V and 0 bases from J; bases unmatched to any gene: 6. This CDR3 is built from 15 residues. The CDR3 protein is CASSSRTGSSYEQYF. The DNA of the CDR3 is TGTGCCAGCAGCTCGAGGACAGGGAGCTCCTACGAGCAGTACTTC.